Below are 26 T cell receptor beta chains sequenced from a single sample in a study of blood T cells in healthy people across ages. A J-beta primer mix and a sample-barcoded 5' primer were used in a second PCR of roughly 7 to 12 cycles. TCRdb independently ran MiXCR on the 5' RACE reads; one entry per CDR3 protein. The data contain about 2 million distinct CDR3 sequences, approximately 50% of them singletons. Sequencing was carried out using blood. These receptors all come from a woman aged 40 to 49 in good health.

The sample holds one count of this clonotype. The gene calls are TRBV4-1 and TRBJ2-1, with D perhaps given as TRBD1 or TRBD2 (6 bases each). Per the germline V gene, CDR1 is MGHRA and CDR2 is YSYEKL. The CDR3 has 15 amino acids. V lost 1 base, J lost 9 bases, and 16 bases lay in between. Written as DNA, the CDR3 is TGCGCCAGCAGCCAAGTTCCGGGGGCGATGGGTGAGCAGTTCTTC. Its translation: CASSQVPGAMGEQFF.

The gene calls are TRBV27 and TRBJ1-6; D is ambiguous. Trimming took off 5 bases at V and 2 bases at J, with 13 bases between the two ends. Germline V gene lookup returns CDR1 MNHEY and CDR2 SMNVEV (reference sequence). The CDR3 extends over 16 amino acids. This CDR3 is CASSMKPRPYNSPLHF. CDR3 in DNA: TGTGCCAGCAGTATGAAACCGCGCCCCTATAATTCACCCCTCCACTTT.

This chain connects TRBV7-2 to TRBJ2-7; TRBD1 matches at 12 bases. The CDR3 is made up of 15 amino acids. V dropped 5 bases and J dropped 5; count of bases not matched to a gene: 7. Germline lookup yields CDR1 SGHTA and CDR2 FQGNSA. The CDR3 sequence is CASSRRDRGRDEQYF. CDR3 nucleotides: TGTGCCAGCAGCAGAAGGGACAGGGGGCGGGACGAGCAGTACTTC.

This clonotype was seen a few times. The chain carries TRBV5-1 and TRBJ2-5; D gene uncertain. V shed 2 bases and J shed 5 bases, with 7 bases lying between them. This CDR3 is 12 amino acids long. CDR1 and CDR2 from the germline V gene are SGHRS and YFSETQ. CDR3 DNA: TGCGCCAGCAGCTTCCCACTTGAGACCCAGTACTTC. The encoded protein is CASSFPLETQYF.

In its sample, this clonotype was seen once. The chain couples TRBV7-8 to TRBJ2-5; D gene unclear. V lost 5 bases to trimming and J lost 4 bases, with 14 bases between them. Germline lookup yields CDR1 SGHVS and CDR2 FQNEAQ. This CDR3 has 14 amino acids. The CDR3: CASSPRMLTETQYF. CDR3 coding DNA: TGTGCCAGCAGCCCGAGAATGCTCACAGAGACCCAGTACTTC.

The V gene is TRBV6-5, the J gene TRBJ1-2, with a weak D call TRBD1 (6 bases). The CDR3 contains 16 residues. CDR1 and CDR2 from the germline V gene are MNHEY and SVGAGI. V was cut by 5 bases and J by 2 bases, with 18 bases left in between. The CDR3 reads CASSNGGGAVNYGYTF. The CDR3 nucleotides are TGTGCCAGCAGTAACGGGGGGGGCGCGGTGAACTATGGCTACACCTTC.

This clonotype turned up a few times. The J gene is TRBJ1-1, the V gene TRBV4-1; D ambiguous. The CDR3 totals 13 residues. Trimming pared 1 base from V and 5 bases from J, leaving 8 bases between. Looked up from germline, CDR1 is MGHRA and CDR2 is YSYEKL. In DNA form, the CDR3 reads TGCGCCAGCAGCCAAGGGGTTTGGACTGAAGCTTTCTTT. Its protein is CASSQGVWTEAFF.

This chain joins TRBV28 and TRBJ2-7, with unresolved D. V lost 0 bases and J lost 0, with 9 bases in between. This CDR3 has 15 residues. Germline V gene sequence: CDR1 MDHEN, CDR2 SYDVKM. This CDR3 reads CASSLWQVSSYEQYF. CDR3 DNA sequence: TGTGCCAGCAGTTTATGGCAGGTCAGCTCCTACGAGCAGTACTTC.

CDR3 in amino acids: CASSPPGTGRYNEQFF. The CDR3 nucleotides read TGTGCCAGCTCACCACCGGGTACAGGGCGCTACAATGAGCAGTTCTTC. V is TRBV18 and J is TRBJ2-1; possible D gene TRBD1, 6 bases. Trimming shortened V by 0 bases and J by 3 bases, and 12 bases separated the two germline ends. Germline CDR1 reads KGHSH; CDR2 reads LQKENI. The CDR3 contains 16 residues. The variable domain in full, with the rest retrieved from reference TRBV18 and TRBJ2-1, is NAGVMQNPRHLVRRRGQEARLRCSPMKGHSHVYWYRQLPEEGLKFMVYLQKENIIDESGMPKERFSAEFPKEGPSILRIQQVVRGDSAAYFCASSPPGTGRYNEQFFGPGTRLTVL.

This clonotype has just a few counts. The chain joins TRBV25-1 to TRBJ1-2; 7 positions agree with TRBD1. CDR3 length equals 14 residues. Germline trimming cut 6 bases from V and 2 bases from J; bases unmatched to any gene: 6. In germline, CDR1 is MGHDK, CDR2 SYGVNS. Here the CDR3 reads CASREGGENYGYTF. The DNA for the CDR3 is TGTGCCAGCAGGGAAGGGGGCGAAAACTATGGCTACACCTTC.

The chain links TRBV5-1 to TRBJ2-1; D possibly uses TRBD1 or TRBD2 (5 bases each). Germline CDR1 reads SGHRS; CDR2 reads YFSETQ. The CDR3 consists of 14 residues. V was trimmed by 0 bases and J by 12 bases, leaving 16 bases between them. The DNA of the CDR3 is TGCGCCAGCAGCTTGGCCGGGACGAGCAAAGCGCAGTTCTTC. It yields the protein CASSLAGTSKAQFF.

V usage is TRBV7-2 and J usage is TRBJ2-5; either TRBD1 or TRBD2 may fit D (6 bases each). The CDR3 sequence is 20 residues long. Per germline, CDR1 SGHTA and CDR2 FQGNSA. The germline V and J ends were trimmed by 4 bases and 0 bases, with 27 bases remaining between them. CDR3 protein: CASSSRRMRGRNTNQETQYF. The CDR3 coding sequence is TGTGCCAGCAGCTCCCGGAGAATGAGGGGGAGGAATACAAACCAAGAGACCCAGTACTTC. The variable domain in full, completed from reference TRBV7-2 and TRBJ2-5, reads GAGVSQSPSNKVTEKGKDVELRCDPISGHTALYWYRQSLGQGLEFLIYFQGNSAPDKSGLPSDRFSAERTGGSVSTLTIQRTQQEDSAVYLCASSSRRMRGRNTNQETQYFGPGTRLLVL.

The chain uses TRBV27 and TRBJ1-6; maybe TRBD1 (6 bases). CDR3 length equals 16 residues. Trimming removed 1 base at V and 11 bases at J, with 18 bases between. CDR1 and CDR2 from the germline V gene are MNHEY and SMNVEV (reference sequence). The CDR3 loop is CASSLFTGTTAAPLHF. The CDR3 DNA follows: TGTGCCAGCAGTTTATTCACCGGGACAACTGCCGCACCCCTCCACTTT.

The V and J genes are TRBV3-1 and TRBJ2-7; D unclear. Deletions cut 2 bases from V and 3 bases from J, with 11 bases between. The germline V gene has CDR1 LGHDT and CDR2 YNNKEL (reference sequence). CDR3 length: 14 residues. CDR3 sequence reads: CASSQSVVGYEQYF. CDR3 in DNA: TGTGCCAGCAGCCAATCCGTTGTAGGCTACGAGCAGTACTTC.

The chain carries TRBV4-3 and TRBJ2-1; 8 positions match TRBD1. J gave up 3 bases and V 0 bases, and 4 bases lay outside the gene matches. The germline V gene encodes CDR1 LGHNA and CDR2 YSLEER. The CDR3 runs 16 residues. CDR3: CASSQEAGTGYNEQFF. In DNA form, the CDR3 reads TGCGCCAGCAGCCAAGAAGCCGGGACAGGCTACAATGAGCAGTTCTTC.

This chain connects TRBV18 to TRBJ2-3, with 7 nucleotides matching TRBD1. The CDR3 has 14 residues. Germline V gene data show CDR1 as KGHSH and CDR2 as LQKENI. V was pared by 0 bases and J by 14 bases, with 11 bases of the junction left unmatched. The CDR3 region has the DNA TGTGCCAGCTCACCACCGGACGACAGGGTTCGTCGGTATTTT. This sequence encodes CASSPPDDRVRRYF. The whole variable domain, filled in from reference TRBV18 and TRBJ2-3, reads NAGVMQNPRHLVRRRGQEARLRCSPMKGHSHVYWYRQLPEEGLKFMVYLQKENIIDESGMPKERFSAEFPKEGPSILRIQQVVRGDSAAYFCASSPPDDRVRRYFGPGTRLTVL.

In nucleotides, the CDR3 is TGCAGCGTTGGACTAGCGGGGGGGGACTCCTACAATGAGCAGTACTTC. It is translated as CSVGLAGGDSYNEQYF. The gene calls are TRBV29-1 and TRBJ2-1; TRBD2 agrees at 14 bases. The end of the DNA is better explained by TRBJ2-7, so the J call may be wrong. This CDR3 region has 16 residues. Germline-derived CDR1 and CDR2 are SQVTM and ANQGSEA.

This chain uses TRBV24-1 with TRBJ2-7; D is unresolved. The assigned J gene may be wrong: the sequence end matches TRBJ2-5 better. The CDR3 loop spans 11 amino acids. Germline lookup yields CDR1 KGHDR and CDR2 SFDVKD. CDR3 nucleotides: TGTGCCACCAGTGCCCAGAGGACCCAGTACTTC. Amino acid sequence: CATSAQRTQYF.

This chain links TRBV13 with TRBJ2-7; the match to TRBD1 covers 8 bases. CDR3 length: 17 amino acids. The germline V gene has CDR1 PRHDT and CDR2 FYEKMQ (reference sequence). The ends lost 2 bases at V and 5 bases at J; junction bases unmatched: 14. CDR3 DNA sequence: TGTGCCAGCAGCTTAAAAGACAGGGGCAATAGGGTGGACGAGCAGTACTTC. Translation gives CASSLKDRGNRVDEQYF.

The chain's CDR3 is CSASPGASTDTQYF. Written as DNA, the CDR3 is TGCAGTGCTAGTCCGGGGGCTAGCACAGATACGCAGTATTTT. V and J are TRBV20-1 and TRBJ2-3; perhaps D is TRBD1 or TRBD2 (6 bases each). The germline V gene has CDR1 DFQATT and CDR2 SNEGSKA (reference sequence). The ends were cut back, 3 bases at V and 0 bases at J, with 10 bases in the middle. This CDR3 is 14 amino acids long.

This clonotype was observed once. The V and J genes are TRBV10-3 and TRBJ2-7, with 9 bases matching TRBD1. Trimming removed 0 bases from V and 6 bases from J; junction bases left unmatched: 3. From germline, CDR1 is ENHRY and CDR2 SYGVKD. The CDR3 runs 14 residues. CDR3 DNA: TGTGCCATCAGTGAGTCGGGGACAGGGCCCGAGCAGTACTTC. Protein sequence: CAISESGTGPEQYF.

The chain carries TRBV6-6 and TRBJ2-1; 10 bases fit TRBD2. With 2 bases clipped from V and 4 bases from J, the junction kept 8 bases outside the gene matches. Germline V gene lookup returns CDR1 MNHNY and CDR2 SVGAGI (reference sequence). This CDR3 contains 17 residues. As DNA, the CDR3 is TGTGCCAGCAGTTACGCGGGGCTAGCGGGGGTTTACAATGAGCAGTTCTTC. Protein product: CASSYAGLAGVYNEQFF.

With respect to this clonotype: The germline gene is not matched at one end of the junction; a read error may be the cause. The genes are TRBV7-2 and TRBJ2-7; 8 positions match TRBD2. This CDR3 is built from 13 residues. The V gene's germline CDR1 is SGHTA and CDR2 FQGNSA. CDR3 amino acids: CANSPRGGREQYF. The CDR3 coding sequence is TGTGCCAACAGCCCCCGGGGGGGGCGAGAGCAGTACTTC. The full variable domain, with the rest looked up from reference TRBV7-2 and TRBJ2-7, is GAGVSQSPSNKVTEKGKDVELRCDPISGHTALYWYRQSLGQGLEFLIYFQGNSAPDKSGLPSDRFSAERTGGSVSTLTIQRTQQEDSAVYLCANSPRGGREQYFGPGTRLTVT.

This clonotype has only a few counts. This sequence joins TRBV4-3 and TRBJ2-1; D tentatively reads TRBD1 or TRBD2 (5 bases each). The CDR3 runs to 18 residues. The V gene's germline CDR1 is LGHNA and CDR2 YSLEER. The V and J ends lost 0 bases and 2 bases respectively, with 17 bases between them. In DNA form, the CDR3 reads TGCGCCAGCAGCCAAGAGTTGGGACCAGTCCAACCCTACAATGAGCAGTTCTTC. It specifies CASSQELGPVQPYNEQFF.

In its sample, this clonotype was seen a few times. The J gene is TRBJ2-7, the V gene TRBV28; TRBD1 matches 10 bases. Per germline, CDR1 MDHEN and CDR2 SYDVKM. The CDR3 runs 15 residues. Trimming at V came to 5 bases and at J to 2 bases, leaving 6 bases not matched to a gene. CDR3 bases: TGTGCCAGCAGTCCCTGGGACAGGGGACCCTACGAGCAGTACTTC. Translated: CASSPWDRGPYEQYF.

The chain carries TRBV6-2 or TRBV6-3 and TRBJ2-5; no reliable D call. This CDR3 has 13 amino acids. The ends were cut back, 3 bases at V and 7 bases at J, with 12 bases in the middle. Germline V gene lookup returns CDR1 MNHEY and CDR2 SVGEGT. CDR3 nucleotides: TGTGCCAGCAGTTATTATATTACCGGGACCCAGTACTTC. This gives the protein CASSYYITGTQYF.